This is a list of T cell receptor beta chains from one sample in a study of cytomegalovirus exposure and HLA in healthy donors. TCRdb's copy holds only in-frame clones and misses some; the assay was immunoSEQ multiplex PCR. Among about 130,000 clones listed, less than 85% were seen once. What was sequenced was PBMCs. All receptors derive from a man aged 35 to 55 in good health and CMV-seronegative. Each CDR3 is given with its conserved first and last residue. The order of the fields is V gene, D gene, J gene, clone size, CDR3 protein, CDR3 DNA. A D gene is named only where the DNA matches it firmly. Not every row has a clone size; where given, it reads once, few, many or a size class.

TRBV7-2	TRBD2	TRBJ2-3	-	CASSPAGAGAGTDTQYF	TGTGCCAGCAGCCCAGCGGGGGCGGGGGCTGGCACAGATACGCAGTATTTT
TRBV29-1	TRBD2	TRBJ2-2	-	CSVVGLAGYAGELFF	TGCAGCGTTGTGGGACTAGCGGGGTACGCCGGGGAGCTGTTTTTT
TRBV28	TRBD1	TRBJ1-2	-	CATPGDRGNYGYTF	TGTGCCACCCCCGGGGACAGGGGGAACTATGGCTACACCTTC
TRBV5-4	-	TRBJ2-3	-	CASSLPRTDTQYF	TGTGCCAGCAGCTTGCCTAGAACAGATACGCAGTATTTT
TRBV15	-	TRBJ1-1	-	CATSRDLSGGAAFF	TGTGCCACCAGCAGAGATCTTTCGGGGGGCGCAGCTTTCTTT
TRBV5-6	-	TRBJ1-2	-	CASSPRPGFNYGYTF	TGTGCCAGCAGCCCTAGGCCCGGCTTTAACTATGGCTACACCTTC
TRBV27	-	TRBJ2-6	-	CASSLGGGATSGANVLTF	TGTGCCAGCAGTTTGGGTGGAGGGGCGACCTCTGGGGCCAACGTCCTGACTTTC
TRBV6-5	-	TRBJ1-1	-	CASKLGGVDTEAFF	TGTGCCAGCAAGCTCGGGGGAGTGGACACTGAAGCTTTCTTT
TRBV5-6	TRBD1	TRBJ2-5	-	CASSFLSSGGETQYF	TGTGCCAGCAGCTTCCTTAGCTCAGGGGGAGAGACCCAGTACTTC
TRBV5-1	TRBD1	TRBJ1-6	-	CASSQVLTGGTSPLHF	TGCGCCAGCAGCCAGGTCCTGACAGGGGGCACTTCACCCCTCCACTTT
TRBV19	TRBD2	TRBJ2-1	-	CASSSLAGGRNEQFF	TGTGCCAGTAGTTCCCTAGCGGGAGGCCGAAATGAGCAGTTCTTC
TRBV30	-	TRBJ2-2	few	CAWSDITGELFF	TGTGCCTGGAGTGATATCACCGGGGAGCTGTTTTTT
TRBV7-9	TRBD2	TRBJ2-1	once	CASSLAGTSGRKFF	TGTGCCAGCAGCTTAGCCGGGACTAGCGGGAGGAAGTTCTTC
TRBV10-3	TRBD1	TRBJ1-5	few	CAITGGINQPQHF	TGTGCCATCACAGGGGGAATCAATCAGCCCCAGCATTTT
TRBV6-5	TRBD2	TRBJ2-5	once	CASRFGGGETQYF	TGTGCCAGCAGGTTTGGGGGAGGGGAGACCCAGTACTTC
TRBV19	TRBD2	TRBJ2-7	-	CASSISGGTYEQYF	TGTGCCAGTAGTATTAGCGGGGGGACCTACGAGCAGTACTTC
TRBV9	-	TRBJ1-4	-	CASSVTATNEKLFF	TGTGCCAGCAGCGTGACAGCAACTAATGAAAAACTGTTTTTT
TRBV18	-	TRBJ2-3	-	CATRTVTTDTQYF	TGTGCCACCCGGACAGTAACCACAGATACGCAGTATTTT
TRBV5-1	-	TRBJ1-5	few	CASRSTGSPNQPQHF	TGCGCCAGCAGGAGCACAGGGTCTCCCAATCAGCCCCAGCATTTT
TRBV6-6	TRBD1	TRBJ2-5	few	CASRSGTGYQETQYF	TGTGCCAGCAGATCCGGGACAGGGTACCAAGAGACCCAGTACTTC
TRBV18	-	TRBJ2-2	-	CASSRSGQTTGELFF	TGTGCCAGCTCCCGCTCCGGACAGACCACCGGGGAGCTGTTTTTT
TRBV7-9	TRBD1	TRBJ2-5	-	CASSLGRQGASHQETQYF	TGTGCCAGCAGCTTAGGCCGACAGGGGGCAAGTCACCAAGAGACCCAGTACTTC
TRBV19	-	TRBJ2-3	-	CASNSPGDTQYF	TGTGCCAGTAATTCCCCGGGAGATACGCAGTATTTT
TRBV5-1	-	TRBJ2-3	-	CASSSAGFSTDTQYF	TGCGCCAGCAGCTCCGCGGGGTTCAGCACAGATACGCAGTATTTT
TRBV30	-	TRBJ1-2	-	CAWSVRGASANYGYTF	TGTGCCTGGAGTGTACGGGGGGCCTCTGCTAACTATGGCTACACCTTC
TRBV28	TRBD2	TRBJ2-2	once	CASTNEYGRVNTGELFF	TGTGCCAGTACAAATGAGTACGGGAGGGTGAACACCGGGGAGCTGTTTTTT
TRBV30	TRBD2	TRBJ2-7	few	CAWSPRGDWDEQYF	TGTGCCTGGAGTCCTCGGGGGGACTGGGACGAGCAGTACTTC
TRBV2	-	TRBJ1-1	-	CASRGRQDTEAFF	TGTGCCAGCAGGGGACGACAGGACACTGAAGCTTTCTTT
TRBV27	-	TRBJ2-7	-	CASSFGGVSYEQYF	TGTGCCAGCAGTTTCGGGGGAGTCTCCTACGAGCAGTACTTC
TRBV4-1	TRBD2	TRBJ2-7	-	CASSQKALPPLAGDGNEQYF	TGCGCCAGCAGCCAAAAAGCCCTACCCCCGCTAGCGGGAGATGGGAACGAGCAGTACTTC
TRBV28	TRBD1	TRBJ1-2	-	CASSLLPTGSSGGYTF	TGTGCCAGCAGTCTCCTACCGACAGGGAGTTCCGGGGGCTACACCTTC
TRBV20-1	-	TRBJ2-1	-	CSASSKNEQFF	TGCAGTGCTTCTAGCAAGAATGAGCAGTTCTTC
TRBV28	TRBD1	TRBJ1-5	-	CASSLPDRDTQPQHF	TGTGCCAGCAGTTTACCCGACAGGGATACTCAGCCCCAGCATTTT
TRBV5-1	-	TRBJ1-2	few	CASSPGQGGYTF	TGCGCCAGCAGCCCCGGACAAGGCGGCTACACCTTC
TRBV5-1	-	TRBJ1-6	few	CASSWEGLNSPLHF	TGCGCCAGCAGCTGGGAGGGTCTAAATTCACCCCTCCACTTT
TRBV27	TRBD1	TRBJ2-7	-	CASSRAGTGVYEQYF	TGTGCCAGCAGTCGTGCCGGGACAGGGGTCTACGAGCAGTACTTC
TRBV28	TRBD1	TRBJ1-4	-	CASRAGQFNEKLFF	TGTGCCAGCAGGGCGGGACAGTTTAATGAAAAACTGTTTTTT
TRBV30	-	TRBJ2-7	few	CAWKEGVYEQYF	TGTGCCTGGAAGGAGGGAGTCTACGAGCAGTACTTC
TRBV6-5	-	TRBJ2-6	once	CASSPISGANVLTF	TGTGCCAGCAGTCCCATCTCTGGGGCCAACGTCCTGACTTTC
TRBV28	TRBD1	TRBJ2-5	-	CASSLGGTGGQETQYF	TGTGCCAGCAGTTTAGGAGGGACAGGGGGTCAAGAGACCCAGTACTTC
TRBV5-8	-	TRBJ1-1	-	CASSTRVGTEAFF	TGTGCCAGCAGCACCAGGGTGGGCACTGAAGCTTTCTTT
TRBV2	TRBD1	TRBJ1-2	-	CASSEAPGTENYGYTF	TGTGCCAGCAGTGAAGCGCCAGGGACAGAGAACTATGGCTACACCTTC
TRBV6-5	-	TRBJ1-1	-	CASSYADRPNTEAFF	TGTGCCAGCAGTTACGCGGACAGACCGAACACTGAAGCTTTCTTT
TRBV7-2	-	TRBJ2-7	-	CASSLGTASYEQYF	TGTGCCAGCAGCTTAGGGACAGCCTCCTACGAGCAGTACTTC
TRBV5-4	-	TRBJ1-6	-	CASSLFRVSNSPLHF	TGTGCCAGCAGCCTGTTCAGGGTATCTAATTCACCCCTCCACTTT
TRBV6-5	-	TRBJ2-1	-	CASRTRAYNEQFF	TGTGCCAGCAGGACACGCGCCTACAATGAGCAGTTCTTC
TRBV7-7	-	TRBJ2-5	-	CASSGGYQETQYF	TGTGCCAGCAGCGGGGGCTACCAAGAGACCCAGTACTTC
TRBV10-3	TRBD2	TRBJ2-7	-	CAISEGETSGRGSYEQYF	TGTGCCATCAGTGAGGGGGAGACTAGCGGGCGGGGGTCCTACGAGCAGTACTTC
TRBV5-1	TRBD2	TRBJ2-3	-	CASSLGASGSTDTQYF	TGCGCCAGCAGCCTGGGGGCTAGCGGGAGCACAGATACGCAGTATTTT
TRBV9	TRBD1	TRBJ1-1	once	CASSGQGASTEAFF	TGTGCCAGCAGCGGGCAGGGGGCTAGCACTGAAGCTTTCTTT
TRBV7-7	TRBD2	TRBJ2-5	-	CASSSYGGGQETQYF	TGTGCCAGCAGCTCTTACGGGGGGGGCCAAGAGACCCAGTACTTC
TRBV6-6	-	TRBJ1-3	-	CASSYTAGLGNTIYF	TGTGCCAGCAGTTACACAGCAGGTCTAGGAAACACCATATATTTT
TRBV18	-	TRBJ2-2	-	CASSPQEAANTGELFF	TGTGCCAGCTCACCACAAGAGGCAGCGAACACCGGGGAGCTGTTTTTT
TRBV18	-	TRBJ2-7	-	CASSPSGQGISYEQYF	TGTGCCAGCTCACCATCAGGGCAGGGGATTTCCTACGAGCAGTACTTC
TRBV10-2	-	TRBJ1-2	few	CASSEQSYGYTF	TGCGCCAGCAGTGAACAAAGCTATGGCTACACCTTC